The entry below describes one TCR beta chain. Its antigen is still unknown. The V end was cut by 6 bases, the J end by 5 bases, with 11 bases between. The CDR3 consists of 13 residues. CDR1 is SGHAT and CDR2 is FQNNGV in the germline V gene. The data stem from a study of T cells in localized non-small cell lung cancer. Whole-study findings and limits: Maximal T cell clonality occurred in uninvolved adjacent lung, with tumor ranking below it. Longer overall survival was seen with higher T cell density measured in blood. Among the top 100 tumor clones, a median about 58 appeared in adjacent lung. Sequencing, confined to only one tumor region, leaves heterogeneity possible.

The assay was immunoSEQ multiplex PCR, and TCRdb's table has in-frame clones only and misses some. This sample has over 20,000 clones, with approximately 84% found just once. The chain carries TRBV11-2 and TRBJ2-1; no clear D gene. This sequence originates from a male donor aged 60 or over with stage II squamous cell lung carcinoma. This specimen was peripheral blood, taken before any cancer treatment. The CDR3 DNA sequence: TGTGCCAGCAGAAAAGGACCAGACAATGAGCAGTTCTTC. Translating it yields CASRKGPDNEQFF.